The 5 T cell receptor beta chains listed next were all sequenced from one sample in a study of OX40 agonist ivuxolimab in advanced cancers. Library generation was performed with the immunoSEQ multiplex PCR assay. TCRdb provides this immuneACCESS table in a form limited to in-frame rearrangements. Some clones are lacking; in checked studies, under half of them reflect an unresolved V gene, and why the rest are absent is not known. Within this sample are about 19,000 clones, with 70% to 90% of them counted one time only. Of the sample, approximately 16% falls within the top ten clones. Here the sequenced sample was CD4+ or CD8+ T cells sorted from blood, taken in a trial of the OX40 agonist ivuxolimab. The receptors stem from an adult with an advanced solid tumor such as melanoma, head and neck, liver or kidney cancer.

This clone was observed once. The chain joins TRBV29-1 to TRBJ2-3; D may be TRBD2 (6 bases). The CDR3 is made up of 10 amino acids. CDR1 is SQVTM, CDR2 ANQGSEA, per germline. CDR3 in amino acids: CSIRLGTQYF. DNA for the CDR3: TGCAGTATCCGACTAGGTACGCAGTATTTT.

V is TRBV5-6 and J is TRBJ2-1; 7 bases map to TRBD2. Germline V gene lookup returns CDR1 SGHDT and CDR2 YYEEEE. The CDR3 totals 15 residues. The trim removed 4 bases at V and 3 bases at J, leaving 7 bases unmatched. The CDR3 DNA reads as TGTGCCAGCAGCCCACCGACTAGCATCTACAATGAGCAGTTCTTC. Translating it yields CASSPPTSIYNEQFF. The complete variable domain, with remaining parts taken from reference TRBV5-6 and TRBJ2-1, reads DAGVTQSPTHLIKTRGQQVTLRCSPKSGHDTVSWYQQALGQGPQFIFQYYEEEERQRGNFPDRFSGHQFPNYSSELNVNALLLGDSALYLCASSPPTSIYNEQFFGPGTRLTVL.

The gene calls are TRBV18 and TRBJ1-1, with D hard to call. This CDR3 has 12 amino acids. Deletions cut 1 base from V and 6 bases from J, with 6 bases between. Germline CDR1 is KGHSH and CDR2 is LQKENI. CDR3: CASSPLEAEAFF. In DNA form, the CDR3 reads TGTGCCAGCTCACCACTAGAGGCTGAAGCTTTCTTT. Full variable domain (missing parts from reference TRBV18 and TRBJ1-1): NAGVMQNPRHLVRRRGQEARLRCSPMKGHSHVYWYRQLPEEGLKFMVYLQKENIIDESGMPKERFSAEFPKEGPSILRIQQVVRGDSAAYFCASSPLEAEAFFGQGTRLTVV.

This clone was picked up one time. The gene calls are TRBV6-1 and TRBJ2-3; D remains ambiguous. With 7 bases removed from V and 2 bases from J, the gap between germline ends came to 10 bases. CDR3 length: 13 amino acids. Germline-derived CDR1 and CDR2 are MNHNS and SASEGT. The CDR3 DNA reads TGTGCCAGCACGGCCAGGTTCACAGATACGCAGTATTTT. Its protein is CASTARFTDTQYF.

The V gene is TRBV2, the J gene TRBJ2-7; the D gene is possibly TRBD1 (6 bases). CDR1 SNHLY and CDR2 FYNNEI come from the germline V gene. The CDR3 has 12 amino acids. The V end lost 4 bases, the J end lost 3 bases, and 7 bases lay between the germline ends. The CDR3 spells CASSGGGYEQYF. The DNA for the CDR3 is TGTGCCAGCAGTGGAGGGGGCTACGAGCAGTACTTC.